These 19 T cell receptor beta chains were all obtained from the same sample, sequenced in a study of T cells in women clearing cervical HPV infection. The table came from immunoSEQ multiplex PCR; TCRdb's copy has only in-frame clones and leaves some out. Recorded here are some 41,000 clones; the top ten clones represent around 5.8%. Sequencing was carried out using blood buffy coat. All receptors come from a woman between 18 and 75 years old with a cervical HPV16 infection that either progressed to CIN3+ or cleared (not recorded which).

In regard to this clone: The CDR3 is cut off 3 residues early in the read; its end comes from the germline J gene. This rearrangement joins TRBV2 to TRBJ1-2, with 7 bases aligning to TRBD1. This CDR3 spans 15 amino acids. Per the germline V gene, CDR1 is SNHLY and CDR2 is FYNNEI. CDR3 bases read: TGTGCCAGCAGCAATCTACTGGAGGGGGCTGGAGGC. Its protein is CASSNLLEGAGG. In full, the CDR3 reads CASSNLLEGAGGYTF. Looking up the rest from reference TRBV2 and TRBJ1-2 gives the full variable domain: EPEVTQTPSHQVTQMGQEVILRCVPISNHLYFYWYRQILGQKVEFLVSFYNNEISEKSEIFDDQFSVERPDGSNFTLKIRSTKLEDSAMYFCASSNLLEGAGGYTFGSGTRLTVV.

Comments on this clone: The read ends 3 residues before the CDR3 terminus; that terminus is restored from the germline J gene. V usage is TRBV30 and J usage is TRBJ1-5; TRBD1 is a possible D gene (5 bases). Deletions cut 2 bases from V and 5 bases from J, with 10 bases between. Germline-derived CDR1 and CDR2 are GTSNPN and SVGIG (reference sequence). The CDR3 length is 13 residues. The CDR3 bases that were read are TGTGCCTGGAGTCAGGGTTTTGATCAGCCC. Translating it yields CAWSQGFDQP. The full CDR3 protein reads CAWSQGFDQPQHF. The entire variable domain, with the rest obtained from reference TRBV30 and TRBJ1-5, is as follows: SQTIHQWPATLVQPVGSPLSLECTVEGTSNPNLYWYRQAAGRGLQLLFYSVGIGQISSEVPQNLSASRPQDRQFILSSKKLLLSDSGFYLCAWSQGFDQPQHFGDGTRLSIL.

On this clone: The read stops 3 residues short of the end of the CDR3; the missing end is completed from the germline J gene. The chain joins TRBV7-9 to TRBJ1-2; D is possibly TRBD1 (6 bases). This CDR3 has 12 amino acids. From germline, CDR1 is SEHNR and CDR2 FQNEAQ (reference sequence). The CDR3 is CASSLGAETYTF. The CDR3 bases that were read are TGTGCCAGCAGCTTGGGGGCGGAGACC.

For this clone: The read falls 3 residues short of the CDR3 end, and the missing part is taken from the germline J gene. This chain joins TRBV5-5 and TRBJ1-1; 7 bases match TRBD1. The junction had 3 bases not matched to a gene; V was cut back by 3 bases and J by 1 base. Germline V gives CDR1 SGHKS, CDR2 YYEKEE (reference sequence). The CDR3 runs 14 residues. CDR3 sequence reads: CASSYGTANTEAFF. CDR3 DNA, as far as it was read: TGTGCCAGCAGCTACGGGACAGCGAACACTGAA.

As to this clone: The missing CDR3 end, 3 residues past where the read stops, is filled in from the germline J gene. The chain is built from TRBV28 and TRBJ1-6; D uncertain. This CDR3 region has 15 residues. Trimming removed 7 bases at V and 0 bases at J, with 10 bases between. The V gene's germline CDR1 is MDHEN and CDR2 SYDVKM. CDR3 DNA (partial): TGTGCCAGCACCCCAGAGGGCTCCTATAATTCACCC. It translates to CASTPEGSYNSP. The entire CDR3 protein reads CASTPEGSYNSPLHF.

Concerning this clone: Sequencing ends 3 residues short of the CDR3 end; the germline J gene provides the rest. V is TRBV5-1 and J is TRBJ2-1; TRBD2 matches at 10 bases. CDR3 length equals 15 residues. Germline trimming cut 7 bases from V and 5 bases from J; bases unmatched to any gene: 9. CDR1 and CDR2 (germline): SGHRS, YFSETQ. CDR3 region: CASGVGLAGDNEQFF. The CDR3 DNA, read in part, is TGCGCCAGCGGTGTTGGGCTAGCGGGAGACAATGAG.

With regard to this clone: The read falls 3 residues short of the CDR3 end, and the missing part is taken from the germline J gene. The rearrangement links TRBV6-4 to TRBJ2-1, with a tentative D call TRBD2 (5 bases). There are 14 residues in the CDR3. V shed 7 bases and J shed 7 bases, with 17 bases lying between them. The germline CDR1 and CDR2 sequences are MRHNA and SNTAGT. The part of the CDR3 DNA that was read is TGTGCCAGCATTCTCCCCCTGGGCGGGAATGAG. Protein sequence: CASILPLGGNE. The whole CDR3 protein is CASILPLGGNEQFF.

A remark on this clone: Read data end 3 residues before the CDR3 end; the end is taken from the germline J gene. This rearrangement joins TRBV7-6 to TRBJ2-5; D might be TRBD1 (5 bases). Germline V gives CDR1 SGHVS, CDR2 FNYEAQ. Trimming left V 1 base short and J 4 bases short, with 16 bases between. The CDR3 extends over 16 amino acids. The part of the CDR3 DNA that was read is TGTGCCAGCAGCTTAGGGGGTATGGGGCCCCGAGAGACC. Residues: CASSLGGMGPRET. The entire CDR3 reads CASSLGGMGPRETQYF.

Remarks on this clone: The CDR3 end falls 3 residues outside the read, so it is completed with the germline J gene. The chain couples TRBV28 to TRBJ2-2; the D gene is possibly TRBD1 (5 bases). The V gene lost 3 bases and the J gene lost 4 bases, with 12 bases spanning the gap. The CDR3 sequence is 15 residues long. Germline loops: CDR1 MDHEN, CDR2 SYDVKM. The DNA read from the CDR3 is TGTGCCAGCAGTTTTCGACAGATGAGCACCGGGGAG. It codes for CASSFRQMSTGE. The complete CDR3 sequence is CASSFRQMSTGELFF.

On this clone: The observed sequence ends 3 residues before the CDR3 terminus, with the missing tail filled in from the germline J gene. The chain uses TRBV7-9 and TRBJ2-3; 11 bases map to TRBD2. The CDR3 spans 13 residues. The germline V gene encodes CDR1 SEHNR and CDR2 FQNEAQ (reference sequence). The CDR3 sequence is CACGTSGQETQYF. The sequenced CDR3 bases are TGTGCCTGCGGGACTAGCGGCCAAGAGACG.

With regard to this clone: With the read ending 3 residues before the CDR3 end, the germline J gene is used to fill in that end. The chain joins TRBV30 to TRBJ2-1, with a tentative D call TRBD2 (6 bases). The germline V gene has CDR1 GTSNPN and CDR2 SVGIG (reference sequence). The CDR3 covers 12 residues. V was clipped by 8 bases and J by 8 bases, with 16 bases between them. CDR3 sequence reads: CARGAGTHEQFF. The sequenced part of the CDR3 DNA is TGTGCCCGGGGAGCGGGTACCCATGAG.

CDR3 protein: CASRWTGGGTEAFF. Partial CDR3 DNA: TGTGCCAGTAGGTGGACAGGGGGCGGAACTGAA. This chain uses TRBV19 with TRBJ1-1, with TRBD1 matching 11 bases. Coverage ceases 3 residues before the CDR3 finishes, and the germline J gene fills in the end. Trimming at V came to 6 bases and at J to 5 bases, leaving 5 bases not matched to a gene. Germline loops: CDR1 LNHDA, CDR2 SQIVND (reference sequence). The CDR3 covers 14 residues.

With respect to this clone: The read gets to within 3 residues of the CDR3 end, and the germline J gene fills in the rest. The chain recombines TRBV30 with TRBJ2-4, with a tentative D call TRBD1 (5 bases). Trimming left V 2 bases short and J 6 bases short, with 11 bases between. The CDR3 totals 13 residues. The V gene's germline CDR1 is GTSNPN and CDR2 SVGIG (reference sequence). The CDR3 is CAWSSTVLNIQYF. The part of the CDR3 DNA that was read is TGTGCCTGGAGTTCGACAGTGCTAAACATT.

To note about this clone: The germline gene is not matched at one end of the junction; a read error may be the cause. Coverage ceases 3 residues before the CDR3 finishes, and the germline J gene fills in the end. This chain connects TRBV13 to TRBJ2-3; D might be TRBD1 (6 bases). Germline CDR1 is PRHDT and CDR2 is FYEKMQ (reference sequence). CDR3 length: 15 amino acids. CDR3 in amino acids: CAGSLQGLRQETQYF. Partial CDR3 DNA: TGTGCCGGCAGCTTACAGGGCCTTCGGCAAGAGACG. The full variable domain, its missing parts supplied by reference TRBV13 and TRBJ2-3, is AAGVIQSPRHLIKEKRETATLKCYPIPRHDTVYWYQQGPGQDPQFLISFYEKMQSDKGSIPDRFSAQQFSDYHSELNMSSLELGDSALYFCAGSLQGLRQETQYFGPGTRLTVL.

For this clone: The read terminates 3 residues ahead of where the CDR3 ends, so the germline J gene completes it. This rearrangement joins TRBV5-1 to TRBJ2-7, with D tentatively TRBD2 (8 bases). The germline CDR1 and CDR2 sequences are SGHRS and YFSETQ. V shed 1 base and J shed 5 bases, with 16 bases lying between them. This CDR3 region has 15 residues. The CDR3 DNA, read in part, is TGCGCCAGCAGCTTGTTGACGGGAGGGACAGACGAG. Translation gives CASSLLTGGTDE. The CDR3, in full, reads CASSLLTGGTDEQYF.

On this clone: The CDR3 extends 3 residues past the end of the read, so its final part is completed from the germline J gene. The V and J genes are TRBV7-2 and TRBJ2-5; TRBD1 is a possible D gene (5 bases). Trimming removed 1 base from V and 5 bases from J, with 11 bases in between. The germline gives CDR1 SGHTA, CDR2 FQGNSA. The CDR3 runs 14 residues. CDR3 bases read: TGTGCCAGCAGCTTAGACAGGTCGTGGGAGACC. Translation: CASSLDRSWET. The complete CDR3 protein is CASSLDRSWETQYF.

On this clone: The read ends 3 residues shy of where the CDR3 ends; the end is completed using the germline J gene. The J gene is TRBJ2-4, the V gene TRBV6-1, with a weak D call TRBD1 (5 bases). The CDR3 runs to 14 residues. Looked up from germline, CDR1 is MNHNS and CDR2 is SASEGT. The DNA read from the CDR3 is TGTGCCAGCAGTGAAGTGGTAGGGGCGAGTGGT. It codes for CASSEVVGASG. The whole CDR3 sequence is CASSEVVGASGQYF.

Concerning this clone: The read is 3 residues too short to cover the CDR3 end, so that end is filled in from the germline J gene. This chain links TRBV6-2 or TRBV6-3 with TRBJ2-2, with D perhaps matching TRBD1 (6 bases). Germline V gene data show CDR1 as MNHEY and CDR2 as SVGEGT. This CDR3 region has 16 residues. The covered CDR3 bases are TGTGCCAGCAGCCTTACCGCCAGGGGATATAATTCACCG. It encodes CASSLTARGYNSP. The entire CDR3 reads CASSLTARGYNSPLFF.

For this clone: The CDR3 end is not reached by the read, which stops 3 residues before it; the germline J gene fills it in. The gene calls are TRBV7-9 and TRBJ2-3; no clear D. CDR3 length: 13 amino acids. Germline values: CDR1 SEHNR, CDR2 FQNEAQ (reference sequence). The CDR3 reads CASSLGSQETQYF. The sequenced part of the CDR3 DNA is TGTGCCAGCAGCTTAGGTAGCCAAGAGACG.